The 2 T cell receptor beta chains below all came from one sample that was sequenced in a study of early T cells in non-severe SARS-CoV-2 infection. MiXCR, applied by TCRdb to the 5' RACE reads, yields one record per CDR3 protein. Among 90,000 to 120,000 distinct CDR3 sequences, 11% were seen once, and the ten largest hold around 8%. Sequences were obtained from whole blood. The receptors originated from an adult who was a healthcare worker with PCR-confirmed SARS-CoV-2 infection or an uninfected control (not recorded which).

This clonotype occurred many times. The chain carries TRBV18 and TRBJ1-1; D is uncertain. The CDR3 totals 12 residues. CDR1 KGHSH and CDR2 LQKENI come from the germline V gene. Trimming shortened V by 1 base and J by 3 bases, and 3 bases separated the two germline ends. The DNA for the CDR3 is TGTGCCAGCTCACCACGGGACACTGAAGCTTTCTTT. This codes for CASSPRDTEAFF. Complete variable domain (other parts from reference TRBV18 and TRBJ1-1): NAGVMQNPRHLVRRRGQEARLRCSPMKGHSHVYWYRQLPEEGLKFMVYLQKENIIDESGMPKERFSAEFPKEGPSILRIQQVVRGDSAAYFCASSPRDTEAFFGQGTRLTVV.

In this sample, this clonotype turned up many times. The chain couples TRBV12-3 or TRBV12-4 to TRBJ2-2, with D perhaps matching TRBD2 (6 bases). The CDR3 has 15 residues. The ends were cut back, 4 bases at V and 6 bases at J, with 15 bases in the middle. In nucleotides, the CDR3 is TGTGCCAGCAGTTCCATGACTAGTTTCGCCGGGGAGCTGTTTTTT. It yields the protein CASSSMTSFAGELFF.